Described below is a single T cell receptor beta chain sequence and its context. V was clipped by 7 bases and J by 6 bases, with 24 bases between them. Germline CDR1 reads PRHDT; CDR2 reads FYEKMQ (reference sequence). The CDR3 loop spans 16 amino acids. The data belong to a study of control samples from healthy donors and cancer patients. Produced via immunoSEQ multiplex PCR; TCRdb's table is partial and in-frame only. The sample has roughly 120,000 clones, roughly nine tenths seen once. The TCR comes from a woman in her forties or fifties with colorectal cancer. The sequenced sample was PBMCs. The chain joins TRBV13 to TRBJ1-2; D possibly corresponds to TRBD1 (5 bases). CDR3 nucleotide sequence: TGTGCCAGCACCCTTGGGACCGGGAAGACCGATCATGGCTACACCTTC. Encoded protein: CASTLGTGKTDHGYTF.